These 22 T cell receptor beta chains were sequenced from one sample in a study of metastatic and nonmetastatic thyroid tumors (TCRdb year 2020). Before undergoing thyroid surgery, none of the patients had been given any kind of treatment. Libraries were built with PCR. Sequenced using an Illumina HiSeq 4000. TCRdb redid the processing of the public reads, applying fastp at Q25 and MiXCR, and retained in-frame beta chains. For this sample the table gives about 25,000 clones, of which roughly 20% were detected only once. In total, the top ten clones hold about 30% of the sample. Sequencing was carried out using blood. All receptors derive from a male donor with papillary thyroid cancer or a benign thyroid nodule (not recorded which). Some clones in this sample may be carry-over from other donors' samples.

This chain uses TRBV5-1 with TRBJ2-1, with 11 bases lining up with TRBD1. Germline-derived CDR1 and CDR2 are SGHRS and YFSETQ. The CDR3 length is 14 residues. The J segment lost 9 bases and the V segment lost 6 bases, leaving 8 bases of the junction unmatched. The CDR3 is CASTDGQGAVEQFF. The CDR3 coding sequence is TGCGCCAGCACCGACGGACAGGGGGCTGTTGAGCAGTTCTTC.

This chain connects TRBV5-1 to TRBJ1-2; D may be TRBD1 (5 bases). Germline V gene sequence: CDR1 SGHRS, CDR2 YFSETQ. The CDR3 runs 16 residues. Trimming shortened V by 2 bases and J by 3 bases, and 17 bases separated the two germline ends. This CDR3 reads CASSFGLGGRDYGYTF. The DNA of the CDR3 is TGCGCCAGCAGCTTTGGGTTGGGGGGACGGGACTATGGCTACACCTTC.

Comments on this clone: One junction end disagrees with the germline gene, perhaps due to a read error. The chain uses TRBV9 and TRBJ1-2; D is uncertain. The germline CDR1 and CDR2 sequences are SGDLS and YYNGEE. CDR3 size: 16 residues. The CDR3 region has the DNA TGTGCCAGCAGCCCACTGGTACACGCTTGTAACTATGGCTACTCCTTC. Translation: CASSPLVHACNYGYSF.

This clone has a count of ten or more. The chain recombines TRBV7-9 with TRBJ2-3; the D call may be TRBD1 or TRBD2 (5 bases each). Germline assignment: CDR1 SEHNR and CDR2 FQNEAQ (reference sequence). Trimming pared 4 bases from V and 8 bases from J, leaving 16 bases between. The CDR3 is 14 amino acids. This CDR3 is CASSYFGGSSTQYF. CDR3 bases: TGTGCCAGCAGCTATTTTGGGGGTAGTAGTACGCAGTATTTT. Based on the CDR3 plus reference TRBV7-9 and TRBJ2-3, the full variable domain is DTGVSQNPRHKITKRGQNVTFRCDPISEHNRLYWYRQTLGQGPEFLTYFQNEAQLEKSRLLSDRFSAERPKGSFSTLEIQRTEQGDSAMYLCASSYFGGSSTQYFGPGTRLTVL.

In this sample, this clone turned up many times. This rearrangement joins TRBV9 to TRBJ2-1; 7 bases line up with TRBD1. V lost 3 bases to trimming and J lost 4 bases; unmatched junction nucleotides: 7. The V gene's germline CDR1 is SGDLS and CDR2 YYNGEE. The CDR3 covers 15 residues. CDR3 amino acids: CASSALRDSYNEQFF. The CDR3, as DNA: TGTGCCAGCAGCGCCCTCCGGGACAGTTACAATGAGCAGTTCTTC.

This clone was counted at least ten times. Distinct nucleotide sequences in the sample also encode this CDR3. The CDR3 DNA is TGTGCCAGCAGCCGACAGTCCAATTCACCCCTCCACTTT. Translation: CASSRQSNSPLHF. The chain is built from TRBV7-6 and TRBJ1-6; D perhaps matches TRBD1 (5 bases). Germline V gene data show CDR1 as SGHVS and CDR2 as FNYEAQ. CDR3 length: 13 residues. V lost 5 bases and J 7 bases, leaving 9 bases between the germline ends. The variable domain in full, completed from reference TRBV7-6 and TRBJ1-6, reads GAGVSQSPRYKVTKRGQDVALRCDPISGHVSLYWYRQALGQGPEFLTYFNYEAQQDKSGLPNDRFSAERPEGSISTLTIQRTEQRDSAMYRCASSRQSNSPLHFGNGTRLTVT.

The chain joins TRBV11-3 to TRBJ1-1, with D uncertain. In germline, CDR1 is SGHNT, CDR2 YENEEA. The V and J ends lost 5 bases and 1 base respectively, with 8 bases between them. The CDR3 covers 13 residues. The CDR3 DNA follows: TGTGCCAGCAGCCCCCAAGGGAACACTGAAGCTTTCTTT. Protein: CASSPQGNTEAFF.

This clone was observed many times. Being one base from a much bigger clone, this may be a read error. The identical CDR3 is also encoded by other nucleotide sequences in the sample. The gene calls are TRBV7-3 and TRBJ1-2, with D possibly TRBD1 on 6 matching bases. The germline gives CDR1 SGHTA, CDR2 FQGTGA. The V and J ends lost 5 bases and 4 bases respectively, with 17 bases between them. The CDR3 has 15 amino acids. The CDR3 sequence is CASSPIPGGSYGYTF. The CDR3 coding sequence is TGTGCCAGCAGCCCGATCCCTGGGGGCTCCTATGGCTACACCTTC.

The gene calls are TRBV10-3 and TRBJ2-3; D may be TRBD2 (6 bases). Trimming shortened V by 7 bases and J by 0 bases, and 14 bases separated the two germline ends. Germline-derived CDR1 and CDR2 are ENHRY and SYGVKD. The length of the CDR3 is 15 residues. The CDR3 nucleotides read TGTGCCATCACCCCTAATAGCGGTAGCACAGATACGCAGTATTTT. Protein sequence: CAITPNSGSTDTQYF.

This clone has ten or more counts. The CDR3 coding sequence is TGTGCCAGCAGCTTACTGGGATCCTACGAGCAGTACTTC. Translated, it gives CASSLLGSYEQYF. The chain recombines TRBV7-8 with TRBJ2-7; D is unclear. This CDR3 is 13 amino acids long. Trimming pared 2 bases from V and 1 base from J, leaving 6 bases between. CDR1 is SGHVS, CDR2 FQNEAQ, per germline. Together with reference TRBV7-8 and TRBJ2-7, the CDR3 gives the full variable domain: GAGVSQSPRYKVAKRGQDVALRCDPISGHVSLFWYQQALGQGPEFLTYFQNEAQLDKSGLPSDRFFAERPEGSVSTLKIQRTQQEDSAVYLCASSLLGSYEQYFGPGTRLTVT.

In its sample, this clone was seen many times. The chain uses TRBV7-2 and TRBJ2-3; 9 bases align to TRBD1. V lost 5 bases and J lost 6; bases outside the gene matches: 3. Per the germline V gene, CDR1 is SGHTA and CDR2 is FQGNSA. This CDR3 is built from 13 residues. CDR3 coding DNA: TGTGCCAGCAGCCGGACAGGGGCGGATACGCAGTATTTT. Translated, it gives CASSRTGADTQYF.

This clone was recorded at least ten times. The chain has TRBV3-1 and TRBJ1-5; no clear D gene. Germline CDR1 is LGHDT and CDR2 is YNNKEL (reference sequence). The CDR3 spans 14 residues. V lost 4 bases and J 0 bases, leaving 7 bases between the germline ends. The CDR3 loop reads CASSPHHSNQPQHF. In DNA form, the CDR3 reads TGTGCCAGCAGCCCGCATCATAGCAATCAGCCCCAGCATTTT.

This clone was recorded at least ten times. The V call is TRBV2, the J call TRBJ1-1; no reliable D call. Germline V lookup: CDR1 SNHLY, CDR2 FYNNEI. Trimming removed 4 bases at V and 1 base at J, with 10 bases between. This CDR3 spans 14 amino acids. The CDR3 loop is CASSVSPPNTEAFF. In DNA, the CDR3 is TGTGCCAGCAGTGTTTCACCCCCGAACACTGAAGCTTTCTTT.

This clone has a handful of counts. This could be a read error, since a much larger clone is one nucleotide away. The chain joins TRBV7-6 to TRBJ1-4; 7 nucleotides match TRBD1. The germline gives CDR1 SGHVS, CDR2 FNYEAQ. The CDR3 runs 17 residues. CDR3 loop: CASSLVDIGTENEKLVF. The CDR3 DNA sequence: TGTGCCAGCAGCTTAGTGGATATCGGGACAGAAAATGAAAAACTGGTTTTT.

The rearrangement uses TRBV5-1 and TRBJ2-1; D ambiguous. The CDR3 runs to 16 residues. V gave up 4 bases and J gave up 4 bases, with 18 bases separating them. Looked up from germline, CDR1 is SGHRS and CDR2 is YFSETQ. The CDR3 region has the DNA TGCGCCAGCAGCGTAGAGCCAGCGTGGGAATACAATGAGCAGTTCTTC. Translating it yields CASSVEPAWEYNEQFF.

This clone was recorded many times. CDR3 sequence reads: CASSPRTSGYYEQYF. CDR3 coding DNA: TGTGCCAGCTCACCACGGACTAGCGGATACTACGAGCAGTACTTC. The V and J genes are TRBV18 and TRBJ2-7; 10 bases fit TRBD2. Germline values: CDR1 KGHSH, CDR2 LQKENI. Unmatched junction bases numbered 3, after V lost 1 base and J lost 3 bases. The CDR3 runs to 15 residues.

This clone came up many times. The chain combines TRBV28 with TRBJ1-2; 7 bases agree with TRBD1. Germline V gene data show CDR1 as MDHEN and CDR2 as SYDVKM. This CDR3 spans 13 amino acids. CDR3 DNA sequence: TGTGCGTTAAACAGGGGAACTAACTATGGCTACACCTTC. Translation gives CALNRGTNYGYTF.

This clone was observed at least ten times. CDR3 sequence (DNA): TGTGCTAGTGGTTTGGCCCGGGTCAAGGGCTCACCCCTCCACTTT. This codes for CASGLARVKGSPLHF. This rearrangement joins TRBV12-5 to TRBJ1-6, with D unclear. CDR1 and CDR2 (germline): LGHNT, FRNRAP. V gave up 1 base and J gave up 10 bases, with 14 bases separating them. CDR3 size: 15 residues.

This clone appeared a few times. The CDR3 spells CASSPNNEQFF. The DNA of the CDR3 is TGTGCCAGCAGTCCTAATAATGAGCAGTTCTTC. The chain has TRBV28 and TRBJ2-1; D not certain. CDR3 length: 11 residues. V was pared by 5 bases and J by 7 bases, with 6 bases between. From germline, CDR1 is MDHEN and CDR2 SYDVKM.

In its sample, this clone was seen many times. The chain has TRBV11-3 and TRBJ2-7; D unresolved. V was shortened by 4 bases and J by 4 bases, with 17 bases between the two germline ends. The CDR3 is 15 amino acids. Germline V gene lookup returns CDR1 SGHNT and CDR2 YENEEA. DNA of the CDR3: TGTGCCAGCAGCTCACATCGTGGAAGGGAATACGAGCAGTACTTC. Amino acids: CASSSHRGREYEQYF. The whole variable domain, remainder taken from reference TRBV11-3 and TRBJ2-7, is EAGVVQSPRYKIIEKKQPVAFWCNPISGHNTLYWYLQNLGQGPELLIRYENEEAVDDSQLPKDRFSAERLKGVDSTLKIQPAELGDSAVYLCASSSHRGREYEQYFGPGTRLTVT.

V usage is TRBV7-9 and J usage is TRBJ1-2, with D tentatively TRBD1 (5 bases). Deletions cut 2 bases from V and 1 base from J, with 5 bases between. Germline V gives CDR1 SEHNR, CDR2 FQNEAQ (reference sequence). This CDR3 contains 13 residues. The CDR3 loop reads CASSLQGNYGYTF. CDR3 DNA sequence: TGTGCCAGCAGCTTACAGGGTAACTATGGCTACACCTTC.

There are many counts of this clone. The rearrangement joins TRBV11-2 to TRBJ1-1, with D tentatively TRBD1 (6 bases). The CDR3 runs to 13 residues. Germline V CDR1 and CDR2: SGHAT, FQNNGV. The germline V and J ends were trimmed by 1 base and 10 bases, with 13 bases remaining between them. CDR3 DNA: TGTGCCAGCAGCTTAGCCGGGGGCGACGGAGCTTTCTTT. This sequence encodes CASSLAGGDGAFF. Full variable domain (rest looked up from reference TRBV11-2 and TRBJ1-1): EAGVAQSPRYKIIEKRQSVAFWCNPISGHATLYWYQQILGQGPKLLIQFQNNGVVDDSQLPKDRFSAERLKGVDSTLKIQPAKLEDSAVYLCASSLAGGDGAFFGQGTRLTVV.